This TCR beta chain was sequenced for a study of T-cell memory formation after mild COVID-19. Overall study context: In these data, TCR clusters were largely donor specific.

On this clonotype itself: Its target is not known.

Study-wide results and caveats: A balance of CD4 and CD8 characterized clones contracting day 15 to 85, whereas later expanders leaned CD4+. Mainly CM and EM harbored the contracting CD4+ clones; mainly EMRA harbored the CD8+ ones.

Germline assignment: CDR1 LGHNA and CDR2 YSLEER. This CDR3 region has 15 residues. The V segment lost 1 base and the J segment 4 bases; nucleotides outside the gene matches: 1. Using its own MiXCR run on the 5' RACE reads, TCRdb lists one record per CDR3 protein. The sample includes about 400,000 distinct CDR3 sequences, less than 25% of them seen just once. The specimen sequenced was PBMCs or a T cell subset sorted from them (not recorded which). This chain links TRBV4-3 with TRBJ2-5, with TRBD2 matching over 12 bases. The sequence came from an adult woman who had mild COVID-19 (a few samples of this study predate the infection). Cell type and time point are not known. The CDR3 loop reads CASSQGGLAGETQYF. In DNA, the CDR3 is TGCGCCAGCAGCCAAGGGGGACTAGCGGGAGAGACCCAGTACTTC.